In this sample, the clone carrying this T cell receptor beta chain turned up many times. Its antigen is not identified. This sample was included in a study of T cells in Graves' hyperthyroidism and ophthalmopathy. Ophthalmopathy cases scored 3 or more on the Clinical Activity Score and 4 or more on NOSPECS grade, with duration below 3 months. This sample holds PBMCs from roughly 10 ml fresh peripheral blood. RNA transcripts yielded amplified TCR beta CDR3 regions. HTBI primers drove first-round RT-PCR of the TCR CDR3. A single record per CDR3 protein comes from TCRdb applying MiXCR to the multiplex PCR reads. The sample holds about 400,000 distinct CDR3 sequences, about 15% seen once. Study observations and caveats: Most thyroid clonotypes expanded above 0.001 appeared in blood too.

The sequenced material came from blood. This receptor was taken from a man younger than 35 with Graves' ophthalmopathy.

CDR3 amino acids: CASSYSKVLGELFF. CDR3 DNA sequence: TGTGCCAGCAGTTACTCGAAGGTACTTGGGGAGCTGTTTTTT. The chain recombines TRBV6-2 or TRBV6-3 with TRBJ2-2; D is uncertain. V was cut by 0 bases and J by 8 bases, with 10 bases left in between. The CDR3 has 14 residues. Germline values: CDR1 MNHEY, CDR2 SVGEGT.